Below, 26 T cell receptor beta chains from the same sample are listed, as sequenced in a study of tumor and adjacent non-tumor tissue in lung cancer. The template was RNA from unsorted bulk tissue. Distant lung tissue was collected more than 3 cm away from the tumor edge. Three rounds of nested PCR, following a modified ARM-PCR protocol, produced the TCRbeta library. TCRdb itself ran the multiplex PCR reads through MiXCR, one entry per CDR3 protein. The table lists about 80,000 distinct CDR3 sequences, 80% to 90% of them singletons. Sequenced sample: distant non-tumor lung tissue. Receptors originate from a man between 60 and 75 years old with non-small cell lung cancer.

V gene TRBV12-3 or TRBV12-4 combines with J gene TRBJ2-5; D is unresolved. V gave up 5 bases and J gave up 4 bases, with 20 bases separating them. This CDR3 contains 16 residues. CDR3 sequence: CASSLFWNRRPETQYF. The CDR3 bases are TGTGCCAGCAGTCTCTTCTGGAACAGACGTCCAGAGACCCAGTACTTC.

Comment on this clonotype: Relative to the germline gene, one junction end is altered; a read error may explain this. The chain uses TRBV20-1 and TRBJ2-5; TRBD2 agrees at 7 bases. The CDR3 sequence is 13 residues long. In germline, CDR1 is DFQATT, CDR2 SNEGSKA (reference sequence). The CDR3 DNA sequence: TGCAGTGTTCCGGGACTAACTCAAGATACCCAGTACTTC. The encoded protein is CSVPGLTQDTQYF.

In regard to this clonotype: One junction end does not reproduce the germline sequence, and a read error may be involved. This sequence joins TRBV7-2 and TRBJ1-5; D call uncertain. The CDR3 consists of 15 residues. CDR1 SGHTA and CDR2 FQGNSA come from the germline V gene. The CDR3 loop reads CVSSLAQQFNQPQHF. CDR3 coding DNA: TGTGTCAGCAGCTTAGCCCAACAGTTCAATCAGCCCCAGCATTTT.

This clonotype was detected ten times or more. This chain connects TRBV6-2 or TRBV6-3 to TRBJ2-7; 7 positions agree with TRBD2. V lost 4 bases and J lost 4; bases outside the gene matches: 7. Germline loops: CDR1 MNHEY, CDR2 SVGEGT. The CDR3 has 14 amino acids. Here the CDR3 DNA reads TGTGCCAGCAGTTCCCCACTAGCGTCATACGAGCAGTACTTC. This translates into CASSSPLASYEQYF.

Note on this clonotype: Likely a read error: the CDR3 ends without its conserved phenylalanine or tryptophan. J is TRBJ2-3 and V is TRBV4-3; 11 positions match TRBD1. The CDR3 is made up of 15 amino acids. Trimming took 10 bases from V and 6 from J; bases not matched to a gene: 12. Germline lookup yields CDR1 LGHNA and CDR2 YSLEER. The CDR3 spells CAISLGTGGSDTQYL. The DNA for the CDR3 is TGCGCCATCAGTCTCGGGACAGGGGGGTCGGATACGCAGTATTTA.

The chain couples TRBV11-2 to TRBJ1-3, with 7 positions matching TRBD1. Looked up from germline, CDR1 is SGHAT and CDR2 is FQNNGV. This CDR3 comprises 17 residues. CDR3 region: CAAAWDSDRESGNTIYF. The CDR3 DNA reads as TGTGCAGCAGCCTGGGACAGCGATCGTGAATCCGGAAACACCATATATTTT.

Worth noting for this clonotype: A read error may account for a junction end that differs from germline. V and J are TRBV12-3 or TRBV12-4 and TRBJ2-1; 15 bases line up with TRBD2. This CDR3 spans 17 amino acids. Here the CDR3 DNA reads TGTACCAGCAGTTCTGGGACTAGCGGGGGGACTAACAATGAGCAGTTCTTC. Residues: CTSSSGTSGGTNNEQFF.

As concerns this clonotype: The junction differs from germline at one of its ends, possibly a read error. The chain carries TRBV11-3 and TRBJ1-2; weak D call: TRBD1 (6 bases). Germline-derived CDR1 and CDR2 are SGHNT and YENEEA. The CDR3 is 13 residues long. CDR3 nucleotide sequence: TGTGCCAGCAGCGTAGGACAGAGGTATGGCTACATCTTC. This translates into CASSVGQRYGYIF.

The genes are TRBV28 and TRBJ1-1; tentative D call: TRBD1 (5 bases). Trimming pared 1 base from V and 10 bases from J, leaving 10 bases between. Looked up from germline, CDR1 is MDHEN and CDR2 is SYDVKM. The CDR3 is 12 residues long. The CDR3 spells CASSLFGGVAFF. CDR3 in DNA: TGTGCCAGCAGTTTATTCGGGGGTGTAGCTTTCTTT.

As for this clonotype: The CDR3 ends on some other residue instead of the conserved phenylalanine or tryptophan, so this is likely a read error. The J gene is TRBJ1-1, the V gene TRBV6-5; no reliable D call. This CDR3 has 14 amino acids. CDR1 is MNHEY, CDR2 SVGAGI, per germline. The CDR3 DNA reads as TGTGTCAGCAGGAGGGCCTCCATGAACACTGAAGCTTTCCTT. Translating it yields CVSRRASMNTEAFL.

This clonotype has more than one count but fewer than ten. The junction and the germline gene differ at one end; a read error may be behind it. The V and J genes are TRBV14 and TRBJ2-2; the D gene is possibly TRBD2 (5 bases). Germline V gene lookup returns CDR1 SGHDN and CDR2 FVKESK. The CDR3 has 16 residues. In DNA form, the CDR3 reads TGTGCCAGCAGACAAGATCGGCTAGCTCCCACCGGGGAGCTGTTCTTT. This gives the protein CASRQDRLAPTGELFF.

This clonotype has more than one count but fewer than ten. The junction departs from germline at one end; a sequencing error may be responsible. The CDR3: CASNSGQVHETQYF. The CDR3 coding sequence is TGTGCCAGCAACTCTGGACAGGTCCATGAGACCCAATACTTC. The chain combines TRBV11-2 with TRBJ2-5; 7 bases map to TRBD1. The CDR3 is 14 residues long. Germline CDR1 is SGHAT and CDR2 is FQNNGV.

V usage is TRBV20-1 and J usage is TRBJ1-2; D is perhaps TRBD1 (5 bases). CDR1 is DFQATT, CDR2 SNEGSKA, per germline (reference sequence). With 6 bases removed from V and 2 bases from J, the gap between germline ends came to 16 bases. This CDR3 has 14 amino acids. The DNA for the CDR3 is TGCAGTGCCCAGGGAGAGGGAAGGAACTATGGCTACACCTTC. Translated, it gives CSAQGEGRNYGYTF.

Concerning this clonotype itself: Relative to the germline gene, one junction end is altered; a read error may explain this. The CDR3: CASSPGDANYDYTF. CDR3 sequence (DNA): TGTGCCAGCAGCCCAGGGGACGCCAACTATGACTACACCTTC. The chain links TRBV11-3 to TRBJ1-2; the D gene is possibly TRBD1 (6 bases). The CDR3 has 14 amino acids. Germline loops: CDR1 SGHNT, CDR2 YENEEA.

A word on this clonotype: Possible read error: a much larger clone is one base away. As DNA, the CDR3 is TGTGCCAGCAGCAATACCACAGGGGGAGGTGGCTACACCTTC. Protein: CASSNTTGGGGYTF. The chain employs TRBV28 and TRBJ1-2; 8 positions match TRBD1. The CDR3 contains 14 residues. Unmatched junction bases numbered 10, after V lost 6 bases and J lost 7 bases. The germline V gene encodes CDR1 MDHEN and CDR2 SYDVKM.

As to this clonotype: The CDR3 does not close with the conserved phenylalanine or tryptophan, likely indicating a read error. The chain uses TRBV11-3 and TRBJ1-1; possibly TRBD1 for D (6 bases). V lost 6 bases to trimming and J lost 10 bases, with 15 bases between them. This CDR3 contains 12 residues. Per the germline V gene, CDR1 is SGHNT and CDR2 is YENEEA. CDR3 nucleotides: TGTGCCAGCAGGCTCGCGGGGGCTGGAGCTTTCTAT. Translated, it gives CASRLAGAGAFY.

In its sample, this clonotype was seen once. The V call is TRBV5-4, the J call TRBJ1-1; possible D gene TRBD1, 5 bases. The V end lost 4 bases, the J end lost 3 bases, and 22 bases lay between the germline ends. The CDR3 covers 17 residues. Germline loops: CDR1 SGHNT, CDR2 YYREEE (reference sequence). CDR3 in DNA: TGTGCCAGCAGCGCCGGTCAACGGGGACGAGGTGACACTGAAGCTTTCTTT. Translated, it gives CASSAGQRGRGDTEAFF.

For this clonotype: Sequence at one end of the junction differs from germline and may be a read error. The CDR3 loop reads CSAFEQGLQGTQYF. The DNA of the CDR3 is TGCAGTGCCTTCGAACAGGGGTTACAAGGGACCCAGTACTTC. This sequence joins TRBV20-1 and TRBJ2-5, with 7 bases matching TRBD1. CDR3 size: 14 residues. CDR1 and CDR2 from the germline V gene are DFQATT and SNEGSKA (reference sequence).

Concerning this clonotype: This could be a read error, since a much larger clone is one nucleotide away. This rearrangement joins TRBV20-1 to TRBJ1-1; D unresolved. This CDR3 spans 14 amino acids. Germline-derived CDR1 and CDR2 are DFQATT and SNEGSKA (reference sequence). V was trimmed by 0 bases and J by 5 bases, leaving 13 bases between them. The CDR3 protein is CSARDLQGWTEAFF. The CDR3 DNA is TGCAGTGCTAGAGACCTACAAGGGTGGACTGAAGCTTTCTTT.

The chain has TRBV5-1 and TRBJ2-5; D not certain. Germline CDR1 SGHRS, CDR2 YFSETQ. V lost 0 bases, J lost 2 bases, and 11 bases lay in between. The CDR3 loop spans 15 amino acids. The CDR3 is CASSLAPASQETQYF. The CDR3 nucleotides are TGCGCCAGCAGCTTGGCCCCTGCCTCTCAAGAGACCCAGTACTTC.

Comments on this clonotype: This CDR3 fails to terminate in the conserved phenylalanine or tryptophan, so it likely reflects a read error. The chain links TRBV11-2 to TRBJ2-7; no reliable D call. The CDR3 sequence is 14 residues long. In germline, CDR1 is SGHAT, CDR2 FQNNGV. The CDR3 DNA sequence: TGTGCCAGCAGCTTAGCATCTCTCTCCTATGAGCAGTACTGC. This translates into CASSLASLSYEQYC.

As for this clonotype: One junction end disagrees with the germline gene, perhaps due to a read error. The J gene is TRBJ2-3, the V gene TRBV4-2, with a tentative D call TRBD1 (6 bases). CDR3 length: 16 residues. Germline assignment: CDR1 LGHNA and CDR2 YNFKEQ. The CDR3 is CACNQVVTGSTDMQYF. The CDR3 DNA reads TGTGCCTGCAACCAAGTAGTTACAGGGAGCACAGATATGCAGTATTTT.

With respect to this clonotype: One end of the junction does not line up with germline, which may come from a read error. The V call is TRBV29-1, the J call TRBJ2-7, with 9 nucleotides matching TRBD1. Germline V lookup: CDR1 SQVTM, CDR2 ANQGSEA. The CDR3 spans 16 residues. CDR3 loop: CSVQTRTGDVEDEQYF. As DNA, the CDR3 is TGCAGCGTTCAAACCCGGACAGGGGATGTAGAAGACGAGCAATACTTC.

This clonotype showed up just once. The missing conserved phenylalanine or tryptophan at the end of this CDR3 makes a read error likely. The chain has TRBV11-3 and TRBJ2-2; the D gene is possibly TRBD2 (5 bases). Germline values: CDR1 SGHNT, CDR2 YENEEA. The CDR3 totals 18 residues. V was trimmed by 4 bases and J by 6 bases, leaving 24 bases between them. For the CDR3, the DNA is TGTGCCAGCAGCTCCCGGGGAACGGAAGGATACAGAGCCGGGGAGCTGTTTTCT. This gives the protein CASSSRGTEGYRAGELFS.

Note on this clonotype: The junction differs from germline at one of its ends, possibly a read error. The CDR3 spells CSACPFRDPRHGYTF. The CDR3 nucleotides read TGCAGTGCTTGTCCCTTCCGGGACCCCCGCCACGGCTACACGTTC. V usage is TRBV20-1 and J usage is TRBJ1-2; D is perhaps TRBD1 (5 bases). Germline-derived CDR1 and CDR2 are DFQATT and SNEGSKA (reference sequence). There are 15 residues in the CDR3.

V and J are TRBV6-5 and TRBJ2-7; the D gene is possibly TRBD2 (5 bases). CDR1 is MNHEY and CDR2 is SVGAGI in the germline V gene. This CDR3 is built from 15 residues. Trimming shortened V by 8 bases and J by 3 bases, and 20 bases separated the two germline ends. Here the CDR3 DNA reads TGTGCCAGCGGCACCGTGGGAGTCACTCGCTACGAGCAGTACTTC. Translating it yields CASGTVGVTRYEQYF.